A single sample is the source of the 7 T cell receptor beta chains below, sequenced in a study of control samples from healthy donors and cancer patients. Here immunoSEQ multiplex PCR was the method, and the copy in TCRdb shows in-frame clones only, minus some. Here the sample spans 110,000 or so clones, 70% to 85% being singletons. The sequenced sample consisted of blood. The origin of the receptors is a man between 18 and 29 years old in good health.

This clone was seen a few times. The chain uses TRBV4-2 and TRBJ2-1, with 11 positions matching TRBD2. Per the germline V gene, CDR1 is LGHNA and CDR2 is YNFKEQ. The ends lost 4 bases at V and 5 bases at J; junction bases unmatched: 1. The CDR3 covers 14 residues. The CDR3: CASSLTSGDNEQFF. CDR3 sequence (DNA): TGTGCCAGCAGCCTGACTAGCGGGGACAATGAGCAGTTCTTC.

CDR3 protein: CASSSPGRNNSPLHF. The CDR3 DNA follows: TGTGCCAGCAGTTCCCCGGGGAGGAATAATTCACCCCTCCACTTT. The V and J genes are TRBV27 and TRBJ1-6; no clear D gene. Trimming cost V 4 bases and J 5 bases, with 12 bases left between them. Germline V gives CDR1 MNHEY, CDR2 SMNVEV (reference sequence). The CDR3 spans 15 residues.

The chain couples TRBV28 to TRBJ1-2, with D perhaps TRBD1 (5 bases). CDR3 length equals 14 residues. The germline V gene encodes CDR1 MDHEN and CDR2 SYDVKM. V was trimmed by 7 bases and J by 4 bases, leaving 16 bases between them. This CDR3 reads CASTSGLPSYGYTF. CDR3 bases: TGTGCCAGCACCTCGGGACTCCCCAGCTATGGCTACACCTTC.

J is TRBJ2-7 and V is TRBV19, with D possibly TRBD1 on 9 matching bases. CDR1 is LNHDA and CDR2 is SQIVND in the germline V gene (reference sequence). This CDR3 is built from 15 residues. V shed 5 bases and J shed 2 bases, with 16 bases lying between them. The CDR3 coding sequence is TGTGCCAGTAGTCGGCGGGGGGACAGGGCCTACGAGCAGTACTTC. Translation gives CASSRRGDRAYEQYF.

V and J are TRBV9 and TRBJ2-5; TRBD1 matches 9 bases. With V trimmed by 4 bases and J by 3 bases, 7 bases remained unmatched. The CDR3 covers 15 residues. In germline, CDR1 is SGDLS, CDR2 YYNGEE. DNA for the CDR3: TGTGCCAGCAGCCCGGGACAGGGTGTGGAAGAGACCCAGTACTTC. The encoded protein is CASSPGQGVEETQYF.

DNA for the CDR3: TGCAGTGCTAACAGGGTCAATGAGCAGTTCTTC. Its translation is CSANRVNEQFF. This chain links TRBV20-1 with TRBJ2-1; weak D call: TRBD1 (6 bases). The CDR3 is 11 residues long. Germline lookup yields CDR1 DFQATT and CDR2 SNEGSKA (reference sequence). V lost 4 bases, J lost 6 bases, and 7 bases lay in between.

CDR3 sequence (DNA): TGTGCCAGCAGTGACTCGATTATGGATATCGGAAACACCATATATTTT. Amino acid sequence: CASSDSIMDIGNTIYF. The chain couples TRBV6-4 to TRBJ1-3; D ambiguous. The CDR3 is made up of 16 amino acids. Germline V gene lookup returns CDR1 MRHNA and CDR2 SNTAGT. Trimming cost V 0 bases and J 4 bases, with 13 bases left between them.